The 8 T cell receptor beta chains given below trace back to one sample, sequenced in a study of blood T cell repertoires in COVID-19. Sequencing used immunoSEQ multiplex PCR; TCRdb keeps in-frame clones, though not all of them. There are approximately 300,000 clones in the sample; roughly 90% occur only once, and approximately 7.5% lies in the top ten. Material: peripheral blood. The origin of the receptors is a woman aged 25 to 39 with COVID-19, enrolled during active disease.

This chain connects TRBV5-1 to TRBJ2-3; 9 bases map to TRBD1. Germline loops: CDR1 SGHRS, CDR2 YFSETQ. The junction had 4 bases not matched to a gene; V was cut back by 5 bases and J by 3 bases. The CDR3 runs to 14 residues. This CDR3 reads CASRKTGGTDTQYF. CDR3 sequence (DNA): TGCGCCAGCAGGAAGACAGGGGGGACAGATACGCAGTATTTT.

The V and J genes are TRBV7-6 and TRBJ2-2; possible D gene TRBD2, 5 bases. V lost 1 base and J 3 bases, leaving 9 bases between the germline ends. Germline V gene data show CDR1 as SGHVS and CDR2 as FNYEAQ. There are 15 residues in the CDR3. CDR3 nucleotides: TGTGCCAGCAGCTTAGGCGACTACGACACCGGGGAGCTGTTTTTT. Residues: CASSLGDYDTGELFF. Full variable domain (rest looked up from reference TRBV7-6 and TRBJ2-2): GAGVSQSPRYKVTKRGQDVALRCDPISGHVSLYWYRQALGQGPEFLTYFNYEAQQDKSGLPNDRFSAERPEGSISTLTIQRTEQRDSAMYRCASSLGDYDTGELFFGEGSRLTVL.

This clone was detected a few times. The chain is built from TRBV7-2 and TRBJ2-1, with D unresolved. The CDR3 runs 15 residues. Trimming shortened V by 4 bases and J by 7 bases, and 17 bases separated the two germline ends. Looked up from germline, CDR1 is SGHTA and CDR2 is FQGNSA. CDR3: CASSSYPSLRNEQFF. CDR3 nucleotides: TGTGCCAGCAGCTCTTACCCCTCCCTGAGGAATGAGCAGTTCTTC.

The chain couples TRBV11-2 to TRBJ2-3, with D possibly matching TRBD2 (5 bases). Germline V gives CDR1 SGHAT, CDR2 FQNNGV. The V and J ends lost 1 base and 5 bases respectively, with 10 bases between them. This CDR3 region has 14 residues. CDR3 coding DNA: TGTGCCAGCAGCTTAGTCCTAGCTGGAGATACGCAGTATTTT. Residues: CASSLVLAGDTQYF.

The chain links TRBV3-1 (or the pseudogene TRBV3-2) to TRBJ2-5; possible D gene TRBD1, 6 bases. Germline values: CDR1 LGHDT, CDR2 YNNKEL (reference sequence). The CDR3 is 15 residues long. V was shortened by 0 bases and J by 4 bases, with 12 bases between the two germline ends. CDR3 residues: CASSQELDSSETQYF. CDR3 nucleotides: TGTGCCAGCAGCCAAGAGTTGGACAGCTCAGAGACCCAGTACTTC.

The CDR3 loop reads CASSLNTGELFF. CDR3 nucleotide sequence: TGTGCCAGCAGCCTGAACACCGGGGAGCTGTTTTTT. The chain joins TRBV7-3 to TRBJ2-2, with unresolved D. The CDR3 runs to 12 residues. CDR1 is SGHTA and CDR2 is FQGTGA in the germline V gene. With 5 bases removed from V and 1 base from J, the gap between germline ends came to 2 bases. Full variable domain (rest looked up from reference TRBV7-3 and TRBJ2-2): GAGVSQTPSNKVTEKGKYVELRCDPISGHTALYWYRQSLGQGPEFLIYFQGTGAADDSGLPNDRFFAVRPEGSVSTLKIQRTERGDSAVYLCASSLNTGELFFGEGSRLTVL.

This clone was observed a single time. The chain uses TRBV28 and TRBJ1-2; 8 positions agree with TRBD1. The CDR3 has 18 residues. Germline V gives CDR1 MDHEN, CDR2 SYDVKM. V lost 3 bases, J lost 0 bases, and 12 bases stayed unmatched. The CDR3 DNA sequence: TGTGCCAGCAGTTTTATGCGATATCCGGGACAGGCTAACTATGGCTACACCTTC. Its translation is CASSFMRYPGQANYGYTF.

The chain employs TRBV19 and TRBJ1-4; D is perhaps TRBD1 (6 bases). The CDR3 has 15 residues. Germline V lookup: CDR1 LNHDA, CDR2 SQIVND (reference sequence). Trimming pared 3 bases from V and 0 bases from J, leaving 8 bases between. As DNA, the CDR3 is TGTGCCAGTAGTATTGGGACAACAACTAATGAAAAACTGTTTTTT. This sequence encodes CASSIGTTTNEKLFF.